The entry that follows covers one TCR beta chain sequence. This clonotype appeared many times. The specificity of this receptor is unknown. The record has no base qualities; no much larger clone is one base away. RNA was isolated from bulk unsorted tissue, and RNA quality was assessed with a NanoDrop ND-1000 and an Agilent 2100. Normal lung samples were distant non-tumor tissue taken more than 3 cm from the tumor edge. Donors were newly diagnosed lung cancer patients admitted for thoracic surgery in China between August and November 2014, without prior chemotherapy. Anyone who had undergone radiotherapy or chemotherapy before, or who had another cancer at the same time, was left out of the study. Pieces of surgical tissue measuring about 1-2 cm3 were kept in RNAlater solution and stored at -80 degrees C until use. Libraries were built with multiplex PCR. Sequencing took place on an Illumina HiSeq 2500. TCRbeta libraries were built by three rounds of nested PCR using primers (Table S4), following protocols modified from ARM-PCR. PCR products of 200-500 bp were gel-excised and purified with the QIAquick gel extraction kit before sequencing. The paper's data handling went like this. Trimmomatic was used to clean the reads, FLASH merged the cleaned reads into complete CDR3 sequences, and MiTCR assigned the sequences to V(D)J germline segments. Clonal diversity was calculated as the inverse Simpson's index using VDJtools. A read counted as productive if the sequence was in-frame and lacked a premature stop codon. In-frame beta chains were kept once TCRdb had trimmed the public reads at Q25 with fastp and called clones with MiXCR. Here each entry gathers all rows of one CDR3 protein and keeps the most common genes and DNA. Clone size and V and J calls follow TCRdb, not the original study. The sample table contains some 100,000 distinct CDR3 sequences; only one count was recorded for 60% to 80% of them. Roughly 18% of the sample goes to the ten largest clones.

This record belongs to a study of tumor and adjacent non-tumor tissue in lung cancer (dated 2018 in TCRdb). About the investigation overall: The cohort included 12 adenocarcinoma, 2 squamous cell carcinoma and 1 small cell lung cancer patients. Ages among the 15 or so patients ranged from roughly 31 to 76 years, there were roughly ten men and 5 women, and disease was at TNM stage I to III. Sequencing generated a total of more than 95,000,000 productive TCRbeta reads, averaging about 4 million reads per sample. Using bulk TCRbeta repertoires from around 14 lung cancer patients, the study set lung tumor tissue side by side with matched distant non-tumor lung tissue. A few dozen paired specimens, one tumor and one normal lung sample per patient, were profiled by TCRbeta CDR3 sequencing.

Points the paper makes about the study in general: Only about 15 patients were included in the cohort, and the need for larger samples and more detailed clinical data was noted by the authors. The top 100 clones made up a significantly larger cumulative share of the repertoire in normal lung than in tumor tissue. The methods do not name the sequencing platform or mention unique molecular identifiers. Significantly higher TCR diversity was found in younger patients, and higher tumor TCR diversity was associated with shorter overall and disease-free survival. Because peripheral blood was not sequenced, blood TCRbeta repertoires in the lung cancer patients of the study were not examined. Significantly higher TCR diversity (inverse Simpson) was observed in tumor tissue than in normal lung tissue (around 460 vs 160, P = 0.0075, Mann-Whitney U test).

V is cut back by 5 bases and J by 0 bases, with 12 bases in the junction unmatched. The CDR3 covers 16 residues, taking in both the cysteine and the phenylalanine. Only CDR3 DNA is held: 48 bases, read in frame from base 1. The germline V gene encodes CDR1 DFQATT and CDR2 SNEGSKA (reference sequence). Source material: distant non-tumor lung tissue. The rearrangement combines TRBV20-1 with TRBJ1-1; 7 junctional bases match TRBD1. The TCR comes from a man aged 25 to 45 with non-small cell lung cancer. The CDR3: CSAWDSRTLMNTEAFF. The DNA sequence reads TGCAGTGCTTGGGACAGCCGTACTCTTATGAACACTGAAGCTTTCTTT.